Listed below are T cell receptor beta chains from one sample, sequenced in a study of T cells in Graves' hyperthyroidism and ophthalmopathy. TCRdb ran MiXCR on the multiplex PCR reads and lists one entry per CDR3 protein. The table lists some 620,000 distinct CDR3 sequences, 16% of them singletons. The sequenced sample was blood. All receptors come from a woman in her twenties or thirties with Graves' hyperthyroidism. CDR3s include the opening cysteine and the closing phenylalanine or tryptophan. The D gene is left open where the match is weak. Only some rows state a clone size, as once, few, many or a class for expanded clones.

d_gene: NA
abundance: NA
v_gene: TRBV19
j_gene: TRBJ2-1
CDR3nt: TGTGCCAGTGGAGGGTACAATGAGCAGTTCTTC
CDR3aa: CASGGYNEQFF

d_gene: NA
abundance: many
v_gene: TRBV5-1
j_gene: TRBJ1-1
CDR3nt: TGCGCCAGCAGCCGGGACGGGAGACCTGAAGCTTTCTTT
CDR3aa: CASSRDGRPEAFF

d_gene: NA
abundance: many
v_gene: TRBV6-1
j_gene: TRBJ1-1
CDR3nt: TGTGCCAGCCACCGGGGTTCCGTCATGAACACTGAAGCTTTCTTT
CDR3aa: CASHRGSVMNTEAFF

d_gene: TRBD1
abundance: many
v_gene: TRBV24-1
j_gene: TRBJ2-1
CDR3nt: TGTGCCACCAGTGATTCCGGACAGGGCTATGAGCAGTTCTTC
CDR3aa: CATSDSGQGYEQFF

d_gene: NA
abundance: many
v_gene: TRBV6-2/TRBV6-3
j_gene: TRBJ1-5
CDR3nt: TGTGCCAGCAGTTATATGTTCGAGGGTTGGACTGTAGGGGTGGGCAATCAGCCCCAGCATTTT
CDR3aa: CASSYMFEGWTVGVGNQPQHF

d_gene: TRBD1
abundance: NA
v_gene: TRBV5-6
j_gene: TRBJ1-2
CDR3nt: TGTGCCAGCAGCTCGACAGGGGAGAACTATGGCTACACCTTC
CDR3aa: CASSSTGENYGYTF

d_gene: NA
abundance: many
v_gene: TRBV11-2
j_gene: TRBJ2-5
CDR3nt: TGTGCCAGCAGCAGAACTTCGGTTGGCGAGACCCAGTACTTC
CDR3aa: CASSRTSVGETQYF

d_gene: TRBD2
abundance: many
v_gene: TRBV20-1
j_gene: TRBJ2-3
CDR3nt: TGCAGTGCTAGCTCGATACCGGGAGGGTCGGATACGCAGTATTTT
CDR3aa: CSASSIPGGSDTQYF

d_gene: TRBD1
abundance: many
v_gene: TRBV6-1
j_gene: TRBJ2-7
CDR3nt: TGTGCCAGCAGTGTTGGGACAGCGTTCTCCTACGAGCAGTACTTC
CDR3aa: CASSVGTAFSYEQYF

d_gene: TRBD1
abundance: many
v_gene: TRBV28
j_gene: TRBJ2-7
CDR3nt: TGTGCCAGCAGCCGGGACAGGGGAGTCTACGAGCAGTACTTC
CDR3aa: CASSRDRGVYEQYF

d_gene: NA
abundance: many
v_gene: TRBV15
j_gene: TRBJ2-5
CDR3nt: TGTGCCACCAGCAGGGAATTCCAAGAGACCCAGTACTTC
CDR3aa: CATSREFQETQYF

d_gene: TRBD1
abundance: many
v_gene: TRBV13
j_gene: TRBJ2-1
CDR3nt: TGTGCCAGCAGCCCAAGGGACAGGGGGCACAGGTCCTACAATGAGCAGTTCTTC
CDR3aa: CASSPRDRGHRSYNEQFF

d_gene: NA
abundance: many
v_gene: TRBV20-1
j_gene: TRBJ2-7
CDR3nt: TGCAGTGCTAGAGATGGGGGACGTGGCTCCTACGAGCAGTACTTC
CDR3aa: CSARDGGRGSYEQYF

d_gene: TRBD1
abundance: once
v_gene: TRBV20-1
j_gene: TRBJ2-5
CDR3nt: TGCAGTGCGGAACCGACAGGGGGCTACCAAGAGACCCAGTACTTC
CDR3aa: CSAEPTGGYQETQYF

d_gene: TRBD2
abundance: NA
v_gene: TRBV9
j_gene: TRBJ2-1
CDR3nt: TGTGCCAGCAGCGGAGGACTAGCGGGAGAGTGGAGCCCCTACAATGAGCAGTTCTTC
CDR3aa: CASSGGLAGEWSPYNEQFF

d_gene: TRBD2
abundance: many
v_gene: TRBV6-1
j_gene: TRBJ2-1
CDR3nt: TGTGCCAGCACCGGGACTAGCGGAACTGAAGAGCAGTTCTTC
CDR3aa: CASTGTSGTEEQFF

d_gene: TRBD2
abundance: many
v_gene: TRBV28
j_gene: TRBJ2-1
CDR3nt: TGTGCCAGCAGTTCCTTAGCGGGAGGGGGGTACAATGAGCAGTTCTTC
CDR3aa: CASSSLAGGGYNEQFF

d_gene: NA
abundance: many
v_gene: TRBV11-2
j_gene: TRBJ2-3
CDR3nt: TGTGCCAGCAGCTTAGGGAGTTTCGGGACAGATACGCAGTATTTT
CDR3aa: CASSLGSFGTDTQYF

d_gene: TRBD1
abundance: NA
v_gene: TRBV18
j_gene: TRBJ1-6
CDR3nt: TGTGCCAGCTCACCCACGGGACAGGGTCGATCACCCCTCCACTTT
CDR3aa: CASSPTGQGRSPLHF

d_gene: NA
abundance: many
v_gene: TRBV5-1
j_gene: TRBJ2-1
CDR3nt: TGCGCCAGCCATCCGGGACACACCTACAATGAGCAGTTCTTC
CDR3aa: CASHPGHTYNEQFF

d_gene: TRBD2
abundance: many
v_gene: TRBV3-1
j_gene: TRBJ2-1
CDR3nt: TGTGCCAGCAGCCGAGCCCTGACTAGCGGCAGCTATGAGCAGTTCTTC
CDR3aa: CASSRALTSGSYEQFF

d_gene: NA
abundance: many
v_gene: TRBV11-2
j_gene: TRBJ1-1
CDR3nt: TGTGCCAGCAGCTTAGATGGCCACATGAACACTGAAGCTTTCTTT
CDR3aa: CASSLDGHMNTEAFF

d_gene: TRBD1
abundance: many
v_gene: TRBV20-1
j_gene: TRBJ2-7
CDR3nt: TGCAGTGCTAGAGATAACAGGGGGCGGGAGCAGTACTTC
CDR3aa: CSARDNRGREQYF

d_gene: NA
abundance: many
v_gene: TRBV28
j_gene: TRBJ2-1
CDR3nt: TGTGCCAGCAGTTTTAGGAGGTGGGGGAACGGATACAATGAGCAGTTCTTC
CDR3aa: CASSFRRWGNGYNEQFF

d_gene: TRBD1
abundance: many
v_gene: TRBV5-5
j_gene: TRBJ1-5
CDR3nt: TGTGCCAGCAGCAGGGGACAGGGGACAGGACAGCCCCAGCATTTT
CDR3aa: CASSRGQGTGQPQHF

d_gene: TRBD1
abundance: few
v_gene: TRBV18
j_gene: TRBJ1-1
CDR3nt: TGTGCCAGCTCGCGCACGGGGACAGGCCTGGTCACTGAAGCTTTCTTT
CDR3aa: CASSRTGTGLVTEAFF

d_gene: NA
abundance: NA
v_gene: TRBV4-1
j_gene: TRBJ2-1
CDR3nt: TGCGCCAGCAGCCAAGGAGGGGCGGCTGCCTACAATGAGCAGTTCTTC
CDR3aa: CASSQGGAAAYNEQFF

d_gene: TRBD1
abundance: many
v_gene: TRBV3-1
j_gene: TRBJ2-1
CDR3nt: TGTGCCAGCAGCCAGGACAGGGATCCCTACAATGAGCAGTTCTTC
CDR3aa: CASSQDRDPYNEQFF

d_gene: TRBD1
abundance: many
v_gene: TRBV5-1
j_gene: TRBJ2-1
CDR3nt: TGCGCCAGCAGCTTCGGGACAGGGGGCCTGGATGAGCAGTTCTTC
CDR3aa: CASSFGTGGLDEQFF